The next 4 T cell receptor beta chains were all read from a single sample in a study of early T cells in non-severe SARS-CoV-2 infection. TCRdb processed the 5' RACE reads anew with MiXCR; each CDR3 protein has one entry. This sample has approximately 97,000 distinct CDR3 sequences, with 9.5% to 12% found just once. The sample consisted of whole blood, taken at baseline. These receptor sequences come from an adult who was a healthcare worker with PCR-confirmed SARS-CoV-2 infection or an uninfected control (not recorded which).

The chain's CDR3 is CSALSGPPGSNYEQYF. CDR3 nucleotide sequence: TGCAGTGCCCTCTCGGGACCTCCCGGCTCAAACTACGAGCAGTACTTC. This rearrangement joins TRBV20-1 to TRBJ2-7; tentatively, D is TRBD1 or TRBD2 (5 bases each). This CDR3 comprises 16 residues. Trimming cost V 6 bases and J 3 bases, with 24 bases left between them. In germline, CDR1 is DFQATT, CDR2 SNEGSKA (reference sequence).

This clonotype showed up many times. The chain is built from TRBV19 and TRBJ1-5; no clear D gene. Germline V gene lookup returns CDR1 LNHDA and CDR2 SQIVND (reference sequence). With 8 bases removed from V and 2 bases from J, the gap between germline ends came to 13 bases. The CDR3 has 14 amino acids. CDR3 amino acids: CASDRGLGNQPQHF. The CDR3 DNA reads TGTGCCAGTGATCGAGGCCTCGGCAATCAGCCCCAGCATTTT.

This clonotype was observed a handful of times. CDR3 in amino acids: CSVQGGSIQYF. CDR3 bases: TGCAGCGTCCAGGGGGGGAGCATTCAGTACTTC. V is TRBV29-1 and J is TRBJ2-4; the D gene could be TRBD1 or TRBD2 (7 bases each). Deletions cut 6 bases from V and 9 bases from J, with 12 bases between. The CDR3 covers 11 residues. The germline CDR1 and CDR2 sequences are SQVTM and ANQGSEA.

This clonotype was seen a few times. The chain combines TRBV5-4 with TRBJ2-3, with D perhaps matching TRBD1 or TRBD2 (5 bases each). The CDR3 has 15 amino acids. Trimming left V 2 bases short and J 4 bases short, with 14 bases between. CDR1 and CDR2 from the germline V gene are SGHNT and YYREEE (reference sequence). The CDR3: CASSFRGRVADTQYF. CDR3 coding DNA: TGTGCCAGCAGCTTCCGGGGCAGGGTGGCAGATACGCAGTATTTT.